A selection of T cell receptor beta chains follows, all from one sample in a study of response to subunit inactivated influenza vaccine. TCRdb processed the RT-PCR reads anew with MiXCR; each CDR3 protein has one entry. In the table there are around 750,000 distinct CDR3 sequences, around 20% of which are singletons. Source: PBMCs from blood, taken roughly 5 days after vaccination. These receptors all stem from a man in his fifties or sixties who received an inactivated influenza vaccine. Both conserved end residues are part of each CDR3. D genes are given only for firm matches. Size is stated for part of the rows, as once, few or many counts, or as a class when the clone is expanded.

cdr3_nt: TGTGCCAGCAGCCGCCGACTAGCGGGGACCGGCTCCTACAATGAGCAGTTCTTC
cdr3_aa: CASSRRLAGTGSYNEQFF
j_call: TRBJ2-1
v_call: TRBV11-2
d_call: TRBD2
clone_size: few
cdr3_length: 18

cdr3_nt: TGCAGCGGGCGCAATAGGGACTGGAGTGAGACCCAGTACTTC
cdr3_aa: CSGRNRDWSETQYF
j_call: TRBJ2-5
v_call: TRBV29-1
d_call: .
clone_size: .
cdr3_length: 14

cdr3_nt: TGTGCCAGCAGCTCACTTTTCTACGAGCAGTACTTC
cdr3_aa: CASSSLFYEQYF
j_call: TRBJ2-7
v_call: TRBV7-2
d_call: .
clone_size: .
cdr3_length: 12

cdr3_nt: TGCAGTGCTCGCAGGGGGCGGACAGATACGCAGTATTTT
cdr3_aa: CSARRGRTDTQYF
j_call: TRBJ2-3
v_call: TRBV20-1
d_call: TRBD1
clone_size: .
cdr3_length: 13

cdr3_nt: TGCGCCAGCCAACCCCCGGGACTTTCCATTTACAATGAGCAGTTCTTC
cdr3_aa: CASQPPGLSIYNEQFF
j_call: TRBJ2-1
v_call: TRBV5-1
d_call: .
clone_size: .
cdr3_length: 16

cdr3_nt: TGTGCCATCAGTGAGTCGCGCGGGAGCACAGATACGCAGTATTTT
cdr3_aa: CAISESRGSTDTQYF
j_call: TRBJ2-3
v_call: TRBV10-3
d_call: .
clone_size: few
cdr3_length: 15

cdr3_nt: TGTGCCAGCAGTGTGGTCCGGGACGGCTATGGCTACACCTTC
cdr3_aa: CASSVVRDGYGYTF
j_call: TRBJ1-2
v_call: TRBV12-3/TRBV12-4
d_call: .
clone_size: .
cdr3_length: 14

cdr3_nt: TGTGCCAGCAGCTTAGGACAGGAATATAATTCACCCCTCCACTTT
cdr3_aa: CASSLGQEYNSPLHF
j_call: TRBJ1-6
v_call: TRBV5-5
d_call: TRBD1
clone_size: .
cdr3_length: 15

cdr3_nt: TGTGCCAGCAGCTCTATTTCAGGGAGTCAGCCCCAGCATTTT
cdr3_aa: CASSSISGSQPQHF
j_call: TRBJ1-5
v_call: TRBV5-5
d_call: .
clone_size: few
cdr3_length: 14

cdr3_nt: TGTGCCAGCAGTTTTACCCCGACAGGGAGAGAGACCCAGTACTTC
cdr3_aa: CASSFTPTGRETQYF
j_call: TRBJ2-5
v_call: TRBV27
d_call: TRBD1
clone_size: few
cdr3_length: 15

cdr3_nt: TGTGCCAGCAGCGAGGCGGACAGGTCCTACGAGCAGTACTTC
cdr3_aa: CASSEADRSYEQYF
j_call: TRBJ2-7
v_call: TRBV9
d_call: TRBD1
clone_size: few
cdr3_length: 14

cdr3_nt: TGTGCCAGCAGCTTAGCGTCCGGGGCGGGCGAGCAGTACTTC
cdr3_aa: CASSLASGAGEQYF
j_call: TRBJ2-7
v_call: TRBV7-9
d_call: .
clone_size: .
cdr3_length: 14

cdr3_nt: TGTGCCATCCAGGGGGGTGGCGAGCAGTACTTC
cdr3_aa: CAIQGGGEQYF
j_call: TRBJ2-7
v_call: TRBV10-3
d_call: .
clone_size: .
cdr3_length: 11

cdr3_nt: TGCGCCAGCAGCAATGGACAGGGGAATCAGCCCCAGCATTTT
cdr3_aa: CASSNGQGNQPQHF
j_call: TRBJ1-5
v_call: TRBV5-1
d_call: TRBD1
clone_size: .
cdr3_length: 14

cdr3_nt: TGTGCCAGCAGTTATGCGGCGTTCGACCCCCCCTACGAGCAGTACTTC
cdr3_aa: CASSYAAFDPPYEQYF
j_call: TRBJ2-7
v_call: TRBV6-5
d_call: .
clone_size: few
cdr3_length: 16

cdr3_nt: TGCAGCACTAAAGGGGGGACTGTAGCCAAAAACATTCAGTACTTC
cdr3_aa: CSTKGGTVAKNIQYF
j_call: TRBJ2-4
v_call: TRBV29-1
d_call: .
clone_size: many
cdr3_length: 15

cdr3_nt: TGTGCCAGCAGCTTAGCGGAGACAGCCCGAGGTACCCAGTACTTC
cdr3_aa: CASSLAETARGTQYF
j_call: TRBJ2-5
v_call: TRBV7-2
d_call: .
clone_size: few
cdr3_length: 15

cdr3_nt: TGTGCCAGCAGCTTCCGAGGGCGACAGGGTGGTACAGATACGCAGTATTTT
cdr3_aa: CASSFRGRQGGTDTQYF
j_call: TRBJ2-3
v_call: TRBV11-2
d_call: TRBD1
clone_size: .
cdr3_length: 17

cdr3_nt: TGTGCCAGCTCACCTTCCGGGGCAGGGACTGAAGCTTTCTTT
cdr3_aa: CASSPSGAGTEAFF
j_call: TRBJ1-1
v_call: TRBV18
d_call: .
clone_size: many
cdr3_length: 14

cdr3_nt: TGTGCCAGCAGTTACACGGGTAAAGGCTACAATGAGCAGTTCTTC
cdr3_aa: CASSYTGKGYNEQFF
j_call: TRBJ2-1
v_call: TRBV6-5
d_call: .
clone_size: .
cdr3_length: 15

cdr3_nt: TGCGCCAGCAGCCACGTAGGGGTTTCAAACACTGAAGCTTTCTTT
cdr3_aa: CASSHVGVSNTEAFF
j_call: TRBJ1-1
v_call: TRBV4-3
d_call: .
clone_size: .
cdr3_length: 15

cdr3_nt: TGCAGTGCTTCTAACAGGGTGAGGGACACTGAAGCTTTCTTT
cdr3_aa: CSASNRVRDTEAFF
j_call: TRBJ1-1
v_call: TRBV20-1
d_call: .
clone_size: .
cdr3_length: 14

cdr3_nt: TGTGCCAGCAGCTTAGCGGCACAGAACCTCTACGAGCAGTACTTC
cdr3_aa: CASSLAAQNLYEQYF
j_call: TRBJ2-7
v_call: TRBV7-2
d_call: .
clone_size: .
cdr3_length: 15

cdr3_nt: TGTGCCAGCAGTTCGTATAGCAGTTCCTACGAGCAGTACTTC
cdr3_aa: CASSSYSSSYEQYF
j_call: TRBJ2-7
v_call: TRBV6-2/TRBV6-3
d_call: .
clone_size: .
cdr3_length: 14

cdr3_nt: TGCAGCGTACGGGGTACAGTGCTCTACGAGCAGTACTTC
cdr3_aa: CSVRGTVLYEQYF
j_call: TRBJ2-7
v_call: TRBV29-1
d_call: .
clone_size: few
cdr3_length: 13

cdr3_nt: TGTGCCAGCAGGGCCCACAATGAGCAGTTCTTC
cdr3_aa: CASRAHNEQFF
j_call: TRBJ2-1
v_call: TRBV2
d_call: .
clone_size: many
cdr3_length: 11

cdr3_nt: TGTGCAAGTCGCTTAGCGGGAGGACAGAACACTGAAGCTTTCTTT
cdr3_aa: CASRLAGGQNTEAFF
j_call: TRBJ1-1
v_call: TRBV12-2
d_call: .
clone_size: few
cdr3_length: 15

cdr3_nt: TGTGCCAGCAGTTACAGAGCCGGGACAGGCACTTACTATGGCTACACCTTC
cdr3_aa: CASSYRAGTGTYYGYTF
j_call: TRBJ1-2
v_call: TRBV12-3/TRBV12-4
d_call: TRBD1
clone_size: few
cdr3_length: 17

cdr3_nt: TGCGCCAGCAGCTTACTAGCGGAGAACTACGAGCAGTACTTC
cdr3_aa: CASSLLAENYEQYF
j_call: TRBJ2-7
v_call: TRBV5-1
d_call: TRBD2
clone_size: many
cdr3_length: 14

cdr3_nt: TGCAGTGCTCCACAGGGGACTGGGCAGCCCCAGCATTTT
cdr3_aa: CSAPQGTGQPQHF
j_call: TRBJ1-5
v_call: TRBV20-1
d_call: TRBD1
clone_size: .
cdr3_length: 13

cdr3_nt: TGTGCCAGCAGTGACCAAGGGGGCATGTCAGACGAGCAGTACTTC
cdr3_aa: CASSDQGGMSDEQYF
j_call: TRBJ2-7
v_call: TRBV6-2/TRBV6-3
d_call: TRBD1
clone_size: many
cdr3_length: 15

cdr3_nt: TGTGCCAGCAGCCAACAGGGACTTAGCAATCAGCCCCAGCATTTT
cdr3_aa: CASSQQGLSNQPQHF
j_call: TRBJ1-5
v_call: TRBV6-1
d_call: .
clone_size: .
cdr3_length: 15

cdr3_nt: TGCAGTGCAAAGGGAAGGGACACTGAAGCTTTCTTT
cdr3_aa: CSAKGRDTEAFF
j_call: TRBJ1-1
v_call: TRBV20-1
d_call: .
clone_size: few
cdr3_length: 12

cdr3_nt: TGCGCCAGCAGCTTGGGGTTCGGGCAGGGAGACACTGAAGCTTTCTTT
cdr3_aa: CASSLGFGQGDTEAFF
j_call: TRBJ1-1
v_call: TRBV5-1
d_call: .
clone_size: .
cdr3_length: 16

cdr3_nt: TGTGCCAGCAGCTTAGAAGGTGGACTAGCGCATCTCCAGCAGTACTTC
cdr3_aa: CASSLEGGLAHLQQYF
j_call: TRBJ2-7
v_call: TRBV7-2
d_call: TRBD2
clone_size: .
cdr3_length: 16

cdr3_nt: TGTGCCAGCAGTTACGGGACAGACTCCTATAATTCACCCCTCCACTTT
cdr3_aa: CASSYGTDSYNSPLHF
j_call: TRBJ1-6
v_call: TRBV6-5
d_call: TRBD1
clone_size: few
cdr3_length: 16

cdr3_nt: TGTGCCAGCAGCCAGACGACAGGGATGAGGACTAATGAAAAACTGTTTTTT
cdr3_aa: CASSQTTGMRTNEKLFF
j_call: TRBJ1-4
v_call: TRBV6-2/TRBV6-3
d_call: TRBD1
clone_size: .
cdr3_length: 17

cdr3_nt: TGTGCCGCCGGCCTCCTCGATGAGCAGTTCTTC
cdr3_aa: CAAGLLDEQFF
j_call: TRBJ2-1
v_call: TRBV10-3
d_call: .
clone_size: few
cdr3_length: 11

cdr3_nt: TGTGCTAGGGACAGGGGTCAAGAGACCCAGTACTTC
cdr3_aa: CARDRGQETQYF
j_call: TRBJ2-5
v_call: TRBV7-2
d_call: TRBD1
clone_size: few
cdr3_length: 12

cdr3_nt: TGCAGTGCTAAAGCGGGAGGGGGAGGAGAGACCCAGTACTTC
cdr3_aa: CSAKAGGGGETQYF
j_call: TRBJ2-5
v_call: TRBV20-1
d_call: TRBD2
clone_size: .
cdr3_length: 14

cdr3_nt: TGTGCCACCGGATCCGGACAGGGGGCTAACTATGGCTACACCTTC
cdr3_aa: CATGSGQGANYGYTF
j_call: TRBJ1-2
v_call: TRBV10-3
d_call: TRBD1
clone_size: .
cdr3_length: 15

cdr3_nt: TGTGCCAGCAGCGACCAGGCCGGCTACGAGCAGTACTTC
cdr3_aa: CASSDQAGYEQYF
j_call: TRBJ2-7
v_call: TRBV9
d_call: .
clone_size: few
cdr3_length: 13

cdr3_nt: TGCGCCAGCAGCCAAGTGACCGCTAGCGGGAGGGGAGAGACCCAGTACTTC
cdr3_aa: CASSQVTASGRGETQYF
j_call: TRBJ2-5
v_call: TRBV4-3
d_call: TRBD2
clone_size: few
cdr3_length: 17

cdr3_nt: TGCAGCGCCCTCCCGGGACACAGAAACACTGAAGCTTTCTTT
cdr3_aa: CSALPGHRNTEAFF
j_call: TRBJ1-1
v_call: TRBV29-1
d_call: .
clone_size: .
cdr3_length: 14

cdr3_nt: TGTGCCAGCAGCACCAGTGAAGGGATATACGAGCAGTACTTC
cdr3_aa: CASSTSEGIYEQYF
j_call: TRBJ2-7
v_call: TRBV7-2
d_call: .
clone_size: few
cdr3_length: 14

cdr3_nt: TGTGCCAGCAGTTTGGGGACAGGGGGCAGTCAGCCCCAGCATTTT
cdr3_aa: CASSLGTGGSQPQHF
j_call: TRBJ1-5
v_call: TRBV27
d_call: TRBD1
clone_size: .
cdr3_length: 15

cdr3_nt: TGTGCCAGCAATCAGGGAACCGGGGCCAACGTCCTGACTTTC
cdr3_aa: CASNQGTGANVLTF
j_call: TRBJ2-6
v_call: TRBV6-2/TRBV6-3
d_call: .
clone_size: few
cdr3_length: 14

cdr3_nt: TGTGCCAGCAGCCGAGCGGGACTAGCGGGCTACGAGCAGTACTTC
cdr3_aa: CASSRAGLAGYEQYF
j_call: TRBJ2-7
v_call: TRBV7-2
d_call: TRBD2
clone_size: few
cdr3_length: 15

cdr3_nt: TGTGCCAGCAGTTCCGGACAGGGGCGCTCGCCAAAACTGTTTTTT
cdr3_aa: CASSSGQGRSPKLFF
j_call: TRBJ1-4
v_call: TRBV28
d_call: TRBD1
clone_size: .
cdr3_length: 15

cdr3_nt: TGTGCCAGCAGCGTTAGGACTAGCGGGAAGGAGACCCAGTACTTC
cdr3_aa: CASSVRTSGKETQYF
j_call: TRBJ2-5
v_call: TRBV11-2
d_call: TRBD2
clone_size: .
cdr3_length: 15

cdr3_nt: TGTGCCAGCAGCCTGCTCAGGGACAGGGACGAGCAGTACTTC
cdr3_aa: CASSLLRDRDEQYF
j_call: TRBJ2-7
v_call: TRBV7-9
d_call: TRBD1
clone_size: .
cdr3_length: 14

cdr3_nt: TGTGCCAGCAGCGGGGGACAGGGGAACGGCCAGCCCCAGCATTTT
cdr3_aa: CASSGGQGNGQPQHF
j_call: TRBJ1-5
v_call: TRBV9
d_call: TRBD1
clone_size: few
cdr3_length: 15

cdr3_nt: TGCGCCAGCAACTCTCTTTCCAATTACAATGAGCAGTTCTTC
cdr3_aa: CASNSLSNYNEQFF
j_call: TRBJ2-1
v_call: TRBV5-1
d_call: .
clone_size: few
cdr3_length: 14

cdr3_nt: TGTGCCAGCAGCCTAACGTTCGGGACAGGGAGCTCCTACGAGCAGTACTTC
cdr3_aa: CASSLTFGTGSSYEQYF
j_call: TRBJ2-7
v_call: TRBV28
d_call: TRBD1
clone_size: few
cdr3_length: 17

cdr3_nt: TGTGCCACCAGCAGGGCACAGGGGGCCGGGTATGGCTACACCTTC
cdr3_aa: CATSRAQGAGYGYTF
j_call: TRBJ1-2
v_call: TRBV15
d_call: TRBD1
clone_size: few
cdr3_length: 15

cdr3_nt: TGTGCCTGGGGATTTGGGGCCTCTTACACCGGGGAGCTGTTTTTT
cdr3_aa: CAWGFGASYTGELFF
j_call: TRBJ2-2
v_call: TRBV30
d_call: .
clone_size: .
cdr3_length: 15

cdr3_nt: TGTGCCAGCAGCTCGGCCCGCGAGCAGTACTTC
cdr3_aa: CASSSAREQYF
j_call: TRBJ2-7
v_call: TRBV12-3/TRBV12-4
d_call: .
clone_size: many
cdr3_length: 11

cdr3_nt: TGTGCCAGCAGCTTAGAACTAGCGGGAGAGTCTTTGAATACGCAGTATTTT
cdr3_aa: CASSLELAGESLNTQYF
j_call: TRBJ2-3
v_call: TRBV11-2
d_call: TRBD2
clone_size: few
cdr3_length: 17

cdr3_nt: TGTGCCAGCAGCTTACAACACACCGGGGAGCTGTTTTTT
cdr3_aa: CASSLQHTGELFF
j_call: TRBJ2-2
v_call: TRBV7-9
d_call: .
clone_size: .
cdr3_length: 13

cdr3_nt: TGTGCCAGCAGCCCCTTTGTCGGAGATCCCTACGAGCAGTACTTC
cdr3_aa: CASSPFVGDPYEQYF
j_call: TRBJ2-7
v_call: TRBV7-6
d_call: .
clone_size: .
cdr3_length: 15